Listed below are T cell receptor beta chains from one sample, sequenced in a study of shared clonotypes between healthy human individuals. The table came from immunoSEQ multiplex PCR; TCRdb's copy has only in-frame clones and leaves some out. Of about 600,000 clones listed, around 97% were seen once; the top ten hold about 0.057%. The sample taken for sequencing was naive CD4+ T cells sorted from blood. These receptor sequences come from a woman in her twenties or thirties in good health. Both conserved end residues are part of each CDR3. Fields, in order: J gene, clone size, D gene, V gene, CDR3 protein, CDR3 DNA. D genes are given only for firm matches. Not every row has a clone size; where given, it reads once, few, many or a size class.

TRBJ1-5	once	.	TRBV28	CASRTTGKNQPQHF	TGTGCCAGCAGGACCACAGGGAAAAATCAGCCCCAGCATTTT
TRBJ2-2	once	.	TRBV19	CASTGPNTGELFF	TGTGCCAGCACGGGACCAAACACCGGGGAGCTGTTTTTT
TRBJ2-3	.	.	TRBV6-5	CASRSRTASTDTQYF	TGTGCCAGCAGATCACGGACGGCTAGCACAGATACGCAGTATTTT
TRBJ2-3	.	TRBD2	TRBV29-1	CSLKWTSSPTDTQYF	TGCAGCCTCAAGTGGACTAGCAGTCCCACAGATACGCAGTATTTT
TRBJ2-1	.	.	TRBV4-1	CASSQPTGRVGEQFF	TGCGCCAGCAGCCAACCCACGGGAAGGGTGGGGGAGCAGTTCTTC
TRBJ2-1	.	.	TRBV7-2	CASSLVSSRGPYNEQFF	TGTGCCAGCAGCTTAGTAAGTTCTCGGGGGCCCTACAATGAGCAGTTCTTC
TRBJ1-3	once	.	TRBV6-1	CASIGLSGNTIYF	TGTGCCAGCATTGGACTCTCTGGAAACACCATATATTTT
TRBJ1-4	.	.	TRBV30	CAWNRSDREKLFF	TGTGCCTGGAACAGGTCGGATCGTGAAAAACTGTTTTTT
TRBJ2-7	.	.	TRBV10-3	CASSRGQGSEQYF	TGTGCCTCGTCAAGGGGTCAGGGAAGCGAGCAGTACTTC
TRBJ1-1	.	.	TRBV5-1	CASSLVAGDTEAFF	TGCGCCAGCAGCTTGGTAGCGGGGGACACTGAAGCTTTCTTT
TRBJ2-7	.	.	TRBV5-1	CASSSAVSSYEQYF	TGCGCCAGCAGTTCGGCAGTTAGCTCCTACGAGCAGTACTTC
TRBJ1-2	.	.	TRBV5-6	CASSRQGLTYGYTF	TGTGCCAGCAGCAGGCAGGGGTTGACCTATGGCTACACCTTC
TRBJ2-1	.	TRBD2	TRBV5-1	CASSHRSGTWDEQFF	TGCGCCAGCAGCCACAGAAGCGGGACTTGGGATGAGCAGTTCTTC
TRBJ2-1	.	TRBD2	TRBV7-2	CASSPRGTSGTYNEQFF	TGTGCCAGCAGCCCAAGAGGGACTAGCGGCACCTACAATGAGCAGTTCTTC
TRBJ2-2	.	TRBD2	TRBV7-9	CASSFSAGVVTGELFF	TGTGCCAGCAGCTTCTCAGCGGGGGTGGTTACCGGGGAGCTGTTTTTT
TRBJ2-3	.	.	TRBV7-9	CASSLAEGRGKDTQYF	TGTGCCAGCAGCTTAGCGGAGGGCAGGGGAAAGGATACGCAGTATTTT
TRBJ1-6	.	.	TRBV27	CASGERSSPLHF	TGTGCCAGCGGGGAACGGAGTTCACCCCTCCACTTT
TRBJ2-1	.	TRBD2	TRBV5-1	CASSLDAGAGNEQFF	TGCGCCAGCAGCTTGGACGCGGGAGCTGGAAATGAGCAGTTCTTC
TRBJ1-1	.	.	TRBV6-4	CASSDQRNTEAFF	TGTGCCAGCAGTGACCAGCGCAACACTGAAGCTTTCTTT
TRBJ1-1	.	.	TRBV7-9	CASSLATGIMNTEAFF	TGTGCCAGCAGCTTAGCGACAGGCATCATGAACACTGAAGCTTTCTTT
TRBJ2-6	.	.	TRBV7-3	CASRSGANVLTF	TGTGCCAGCAGGTCTGGGGCCAACGTCCTGACTTTC
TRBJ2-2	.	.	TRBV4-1	CASSHRDPLYTGELFF	TGCGCCAGCAGCCACCGGGACCCACTTTACACCGGGGAGCTGTTTTTT
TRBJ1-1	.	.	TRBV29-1	CSGGGGAGNTEAFF	TGCAGCGGCGGTGGGGGGGCCGGGAACACTGAAGCTTTCTTT
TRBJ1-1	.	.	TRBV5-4	CASSPPGGERSFRAFF	TGTGCCAGCAGCCCACCGGGGGGTGAGAGGTCTTTTCGGGCTTTCTTT
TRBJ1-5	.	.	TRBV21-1	CASSPGWSNQPQHF	TGTGCCAGCAGCCCCGGGTGGAGCAATCAGCCCCAGCATTTT
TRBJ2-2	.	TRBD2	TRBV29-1	CSVSGTSDTGELFF	TGCAGCGTTTCCGGGACTAGCGACACCGGGGAGCTGTTTTTT
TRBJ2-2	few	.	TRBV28	CASSLQSTGELFF	TGTGCCAGCAGTTTACAGTCCACCGGGGAGCTGTTTTTT
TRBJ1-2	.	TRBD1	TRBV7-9	CASSPGQLYGYTF	TGTGCCAGCAGCCCGGGACAGCTTTATGGCTACACCTTC
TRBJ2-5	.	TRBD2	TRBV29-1	CSVEDELAGLRYQETQYF	TGCAGCGTTGAAGACGAACTAGCGGGCCTTCGGTACCAAGAGACCCAGTACTTC
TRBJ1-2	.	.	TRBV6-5	CASSYSIGVGDYGYTF	TGTGCCAGCAGTTACTCGATCGGGGTGGGGGACTATGGCTACACCTTC
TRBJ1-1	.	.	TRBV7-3	CASSLTRYWAPEAFF	TGTGCCAGCAGCTTAACGAGATATTGGGCCCCTGAAGCTTTCTTT
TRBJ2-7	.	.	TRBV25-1	CASSLTGSYEQYF	TGTGCCAGCAGTCTGACAGGTTCCTACGAGCAGTACTTC
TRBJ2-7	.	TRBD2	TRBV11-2	CASMQVSGSRSYEQYF	TGTGCCAGCATGCAAGTCAGCGGGAGTCGCTCCTACGAGCAGTACTTC
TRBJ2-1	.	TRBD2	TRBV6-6	CASSYSAGASYNEQFF	TGTGCCAGCAGTTACTCGGCGGGAGCCTCCTACAATGAGCAGTTCTTC
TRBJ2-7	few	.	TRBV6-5	CASRTGAYEQYF	TGTGCCAGCAGAACTGGTGCCTACGAGCAGTACTTC
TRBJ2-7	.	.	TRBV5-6	CASSSKPRQFYEQYF	TGTGCCAGCAGCTCCAAACCCCGACAGTTCTACGAGCAGTACTTC
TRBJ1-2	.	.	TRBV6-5	CASSYSWQLLSYGYTF	TGTGCCAGCAGTTACTCGTGGCAGCTACTTAGCTATGGCTACACCTTC
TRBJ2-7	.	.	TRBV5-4	CASTQMGGGHEQYF	TGTGCCAGCACCCAAATGGGAGGGGGCCACGAGCAGTACTTC
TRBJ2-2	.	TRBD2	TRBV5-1	CASSLAGLAYTGELFF	TGCGCCAGCAGCTTGGCGGGACTAGCTTACACCGGGGAGCTGTTTTTT
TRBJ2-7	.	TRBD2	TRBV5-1	CASSLVLAGTYEQYF	TGCGCCAGCAGCTTGGTACTAGCGGGTACCTACGAGCAGTACTTC
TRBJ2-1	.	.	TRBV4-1	CASSQGRIASYNEQFF	TGCGCCAGCAGCCAAGGTCGTATAGCGTCCTACAATGAGCAGTTCTTC
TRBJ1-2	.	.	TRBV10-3	CAISADPARGLRVGYTF	TGTGCCATCAGCGCCGACCCCGCGCGGGGATTGAGAGTTGGCTACACCTTC
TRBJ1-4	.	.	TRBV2	CASRRDRTATNEKLFF	TGTGCCAGCAGACGCGACCGGACAGCAACTAATGAAAAACTGTTTTTT
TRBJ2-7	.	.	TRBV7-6	CASSSLGTYEQYF	TGTGCCAGCAGCTCCTTAGGAACATACGAGCAGTACTTC
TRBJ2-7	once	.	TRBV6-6	CASSYSTSGNEQYF	TGTGCCAGCAGTTACTCAACCTCCGGGAACGAGCAGTACTTC
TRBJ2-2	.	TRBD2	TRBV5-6	CASSAGLAGDTGELFF	TGTGCCAGCAGCGCGGGACTAGCGGGAGACACCGGGGAGCTGTTTTTT
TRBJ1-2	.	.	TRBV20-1	CSAPEIYGYTF	TGCAGTGCTCCTGAAATATATGGCTACACCTTC
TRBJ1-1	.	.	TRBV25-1	CASRSFEGDTEAFF	TGTGCCAGCAGGTCCTTCGAGGGGGACACTGAAGCTTTCTTT
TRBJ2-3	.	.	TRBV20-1	CSASKQDTQYF	TGCAGTGCTAGTAAACAAGATACGCAGTATTTT
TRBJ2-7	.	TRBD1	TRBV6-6	CASRTPGQDYEQYF	TGTGCCAGCAGAACACCGGGACAGGACTACGAGCAGTACTTC